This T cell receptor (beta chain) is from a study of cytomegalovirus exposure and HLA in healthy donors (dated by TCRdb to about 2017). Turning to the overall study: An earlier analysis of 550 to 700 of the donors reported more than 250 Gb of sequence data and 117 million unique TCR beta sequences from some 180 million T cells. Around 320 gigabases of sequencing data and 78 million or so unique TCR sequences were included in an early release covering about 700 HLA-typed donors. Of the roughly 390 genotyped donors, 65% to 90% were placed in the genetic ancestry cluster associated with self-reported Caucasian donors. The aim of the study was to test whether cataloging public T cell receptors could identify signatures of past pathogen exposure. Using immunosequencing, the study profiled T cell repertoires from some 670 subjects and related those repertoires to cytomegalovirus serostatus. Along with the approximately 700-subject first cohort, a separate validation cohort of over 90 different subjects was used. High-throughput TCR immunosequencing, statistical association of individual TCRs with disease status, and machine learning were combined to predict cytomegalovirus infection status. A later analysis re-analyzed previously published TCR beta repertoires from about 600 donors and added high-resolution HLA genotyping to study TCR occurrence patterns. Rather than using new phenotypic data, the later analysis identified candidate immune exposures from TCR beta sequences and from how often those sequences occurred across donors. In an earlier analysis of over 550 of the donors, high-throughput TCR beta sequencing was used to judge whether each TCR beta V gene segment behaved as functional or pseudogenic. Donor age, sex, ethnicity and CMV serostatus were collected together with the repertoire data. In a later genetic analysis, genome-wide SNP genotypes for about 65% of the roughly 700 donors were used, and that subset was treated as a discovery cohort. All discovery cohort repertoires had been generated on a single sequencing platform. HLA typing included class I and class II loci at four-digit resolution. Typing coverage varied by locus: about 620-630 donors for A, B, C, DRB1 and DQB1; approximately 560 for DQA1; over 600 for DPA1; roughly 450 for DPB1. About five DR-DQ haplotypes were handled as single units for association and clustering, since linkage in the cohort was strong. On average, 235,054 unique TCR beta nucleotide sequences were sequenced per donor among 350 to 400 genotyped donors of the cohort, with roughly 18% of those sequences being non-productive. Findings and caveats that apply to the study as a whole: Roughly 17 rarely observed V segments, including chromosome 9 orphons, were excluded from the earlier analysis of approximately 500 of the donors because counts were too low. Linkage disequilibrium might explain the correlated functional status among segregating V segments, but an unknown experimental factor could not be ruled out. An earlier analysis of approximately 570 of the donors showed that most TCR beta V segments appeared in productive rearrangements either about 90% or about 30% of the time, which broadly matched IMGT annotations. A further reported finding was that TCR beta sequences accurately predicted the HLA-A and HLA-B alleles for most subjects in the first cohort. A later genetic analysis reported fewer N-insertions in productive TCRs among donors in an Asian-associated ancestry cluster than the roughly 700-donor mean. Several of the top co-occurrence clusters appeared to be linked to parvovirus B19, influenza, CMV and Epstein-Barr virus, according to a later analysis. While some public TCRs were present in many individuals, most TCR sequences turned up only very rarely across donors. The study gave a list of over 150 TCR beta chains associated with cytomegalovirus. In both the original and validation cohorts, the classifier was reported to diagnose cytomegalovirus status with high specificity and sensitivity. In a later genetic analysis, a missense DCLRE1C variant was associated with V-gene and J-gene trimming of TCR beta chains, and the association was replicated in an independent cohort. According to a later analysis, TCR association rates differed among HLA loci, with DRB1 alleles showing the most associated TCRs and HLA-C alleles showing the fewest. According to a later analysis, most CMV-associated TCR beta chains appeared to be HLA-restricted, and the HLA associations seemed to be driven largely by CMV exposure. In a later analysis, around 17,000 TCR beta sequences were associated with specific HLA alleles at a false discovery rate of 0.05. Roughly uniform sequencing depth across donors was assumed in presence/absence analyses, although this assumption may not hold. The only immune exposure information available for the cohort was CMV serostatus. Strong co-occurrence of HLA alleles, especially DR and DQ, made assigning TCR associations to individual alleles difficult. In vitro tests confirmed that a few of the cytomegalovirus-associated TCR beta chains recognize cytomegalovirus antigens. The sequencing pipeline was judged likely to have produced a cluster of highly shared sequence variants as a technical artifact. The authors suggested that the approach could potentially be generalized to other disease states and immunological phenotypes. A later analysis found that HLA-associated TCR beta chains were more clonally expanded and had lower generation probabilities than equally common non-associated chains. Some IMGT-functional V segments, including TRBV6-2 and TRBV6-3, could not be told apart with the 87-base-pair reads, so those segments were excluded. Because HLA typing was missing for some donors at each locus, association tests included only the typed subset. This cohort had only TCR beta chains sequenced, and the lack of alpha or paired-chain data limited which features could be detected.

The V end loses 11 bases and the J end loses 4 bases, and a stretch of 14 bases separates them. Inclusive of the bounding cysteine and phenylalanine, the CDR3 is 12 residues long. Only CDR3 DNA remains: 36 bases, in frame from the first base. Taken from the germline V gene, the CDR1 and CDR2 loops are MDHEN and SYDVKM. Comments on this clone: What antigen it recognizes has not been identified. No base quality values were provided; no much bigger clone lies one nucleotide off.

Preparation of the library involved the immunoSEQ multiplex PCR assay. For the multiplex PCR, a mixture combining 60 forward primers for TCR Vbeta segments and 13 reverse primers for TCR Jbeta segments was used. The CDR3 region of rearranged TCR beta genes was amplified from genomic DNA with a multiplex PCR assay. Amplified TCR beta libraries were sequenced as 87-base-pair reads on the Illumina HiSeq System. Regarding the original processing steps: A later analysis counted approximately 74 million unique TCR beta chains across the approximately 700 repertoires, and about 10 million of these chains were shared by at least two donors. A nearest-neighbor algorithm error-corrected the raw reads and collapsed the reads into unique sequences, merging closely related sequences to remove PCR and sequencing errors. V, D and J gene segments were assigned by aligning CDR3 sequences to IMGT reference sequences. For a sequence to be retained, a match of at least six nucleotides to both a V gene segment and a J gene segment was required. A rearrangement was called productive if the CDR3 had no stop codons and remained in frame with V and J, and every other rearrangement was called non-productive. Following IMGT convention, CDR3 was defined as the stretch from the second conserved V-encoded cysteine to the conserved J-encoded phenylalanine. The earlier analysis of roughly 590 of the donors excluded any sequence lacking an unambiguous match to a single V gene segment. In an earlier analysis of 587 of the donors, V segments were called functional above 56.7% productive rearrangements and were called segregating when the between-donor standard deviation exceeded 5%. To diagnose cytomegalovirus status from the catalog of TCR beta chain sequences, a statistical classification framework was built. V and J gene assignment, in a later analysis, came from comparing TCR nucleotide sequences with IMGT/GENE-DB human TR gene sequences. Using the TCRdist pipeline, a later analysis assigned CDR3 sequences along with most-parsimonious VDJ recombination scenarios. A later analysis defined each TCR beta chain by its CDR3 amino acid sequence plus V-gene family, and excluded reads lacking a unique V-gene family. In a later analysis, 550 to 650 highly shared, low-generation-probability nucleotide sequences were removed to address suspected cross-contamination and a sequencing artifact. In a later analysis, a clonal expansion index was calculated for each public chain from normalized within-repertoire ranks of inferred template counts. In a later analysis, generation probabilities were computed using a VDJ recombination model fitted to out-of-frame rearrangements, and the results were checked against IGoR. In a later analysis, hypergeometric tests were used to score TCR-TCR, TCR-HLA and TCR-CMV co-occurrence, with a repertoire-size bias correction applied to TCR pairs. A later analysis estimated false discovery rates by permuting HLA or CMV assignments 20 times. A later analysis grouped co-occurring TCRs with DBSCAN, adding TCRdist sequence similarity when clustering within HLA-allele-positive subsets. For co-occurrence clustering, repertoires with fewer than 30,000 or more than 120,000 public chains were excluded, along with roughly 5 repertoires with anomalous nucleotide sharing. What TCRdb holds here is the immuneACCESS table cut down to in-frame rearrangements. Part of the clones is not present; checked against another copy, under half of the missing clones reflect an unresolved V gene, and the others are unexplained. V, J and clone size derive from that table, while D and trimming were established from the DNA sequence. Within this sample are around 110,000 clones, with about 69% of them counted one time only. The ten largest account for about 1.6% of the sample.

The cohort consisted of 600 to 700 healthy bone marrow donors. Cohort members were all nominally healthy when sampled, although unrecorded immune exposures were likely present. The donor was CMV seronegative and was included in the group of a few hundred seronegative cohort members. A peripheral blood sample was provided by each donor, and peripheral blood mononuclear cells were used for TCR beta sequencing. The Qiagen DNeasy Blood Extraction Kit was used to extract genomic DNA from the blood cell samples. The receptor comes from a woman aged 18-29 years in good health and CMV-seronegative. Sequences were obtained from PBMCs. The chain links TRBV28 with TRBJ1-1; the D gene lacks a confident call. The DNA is TGTGCCGCCTCCAACGGGGTCACTGAAGCTTTCTTT. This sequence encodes CAASNGVTEAFF. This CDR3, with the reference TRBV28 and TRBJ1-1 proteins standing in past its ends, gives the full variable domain DVKVTQSSRYLVKRTGEKVFLECVQDMDHENMFWYRQDPGLGLRLIYFSYDVKMKEKGDIPEGYSVSREKKERFSLILESASTNQTSMYLCAASNGVTEAFFGQGTRLTVV.